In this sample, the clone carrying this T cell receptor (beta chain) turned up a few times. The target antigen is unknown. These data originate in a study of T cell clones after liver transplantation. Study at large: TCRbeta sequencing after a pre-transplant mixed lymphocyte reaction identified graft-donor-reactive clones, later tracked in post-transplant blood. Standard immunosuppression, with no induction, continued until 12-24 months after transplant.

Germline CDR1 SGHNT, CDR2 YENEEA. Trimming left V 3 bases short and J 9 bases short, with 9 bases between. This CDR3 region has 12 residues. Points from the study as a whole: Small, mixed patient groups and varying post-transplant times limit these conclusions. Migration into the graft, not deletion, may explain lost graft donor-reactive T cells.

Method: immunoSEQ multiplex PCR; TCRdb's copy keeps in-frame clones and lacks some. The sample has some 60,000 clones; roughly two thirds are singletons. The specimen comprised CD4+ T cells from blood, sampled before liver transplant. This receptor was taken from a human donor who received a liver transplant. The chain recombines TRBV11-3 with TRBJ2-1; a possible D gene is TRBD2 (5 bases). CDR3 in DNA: TGTGCCAGCAGCTTCACGGGGAGTGAGCAGTTCTTC. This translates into CASSFTGSEQFF.